The present T cell receptor beta chain was sequenced within a study of blood T cell repertoires in COVID-19. On the study more broadly: PBMCs, B-cell-depleted T cells, or T cells provided the cDNA or gDNA that made up the material.

Data came from immunoSEQ multiplex PCR; TCRdb stores just in-frame clones and leaves some out. This sample has some 170,000 clones; under 85% occur once, and the top ten carry 2.8%. This clone has ten or more counts. Sequenced: peripheral blood. The origin of this receptor is a man between 65 and 79 years old with acute or convalescent COVID-19.

Here the CDR3 DNA reads TGTGCCAGCAGCTTGGGGGGAGGAACCGGGGAGCTGTTTTTT. Encoded protein: CASSLGGGTGELFF. The chain links TRBV5-5 to TRBJ2-2; D possibly corresponds to TRBD2 (6 bases). Germline V gene lookup returns CDR1 SGHKS and CDR2 YYEKEE (reference sequence). CDR3 length: 14 amino acids. The V end was cut by 0 bases, the J end by 5 bases, with 8 bases between.